This TCR beta chain was sequenced during a study of CD8+CD57+ T cells in acquired aplastic anemia. Overall study results and limits: Patients and controls shared 25 to 30 CD8+ CDR3 sequences, highly expressed in patients.

TCR beta VDJ and CDR3 were profiled, and genomic DNA was the template. TCRdb reanalysed the reads using MiXCR and keeps one entry per CDR3 protein. Counted here are approximately 32,000 distinct CDR3 sequences, about 77% occurring once; the ten biggest clones make up about 23%. In regard to this clonotype: Its antigen is not known.

The CDR3 is made up of 14 amino acids. Germline lookup yields CDR1 LNHDA and CDR2 SQIVND (reference sequence). Trimming removed 6 bases from V and 6 bases from J; junction bases left unmatched: 7. Sequencing was carried out using sorted CD4+, CD8+, or CD8+CD57+ T cells (not recorded which) from PBMCs. This chain links TRBV19 with TRBJ1-5; 8 positions agree with TRBD1. The source is a human donor in good health, serving as a control. CDR3 sequence: CASRPTGVLQPQHF. Written as DNA, the CDR3 is TGTGCCAGTAGACCGACAGGGGTCCTTCAGCCCCAGCATTTT.